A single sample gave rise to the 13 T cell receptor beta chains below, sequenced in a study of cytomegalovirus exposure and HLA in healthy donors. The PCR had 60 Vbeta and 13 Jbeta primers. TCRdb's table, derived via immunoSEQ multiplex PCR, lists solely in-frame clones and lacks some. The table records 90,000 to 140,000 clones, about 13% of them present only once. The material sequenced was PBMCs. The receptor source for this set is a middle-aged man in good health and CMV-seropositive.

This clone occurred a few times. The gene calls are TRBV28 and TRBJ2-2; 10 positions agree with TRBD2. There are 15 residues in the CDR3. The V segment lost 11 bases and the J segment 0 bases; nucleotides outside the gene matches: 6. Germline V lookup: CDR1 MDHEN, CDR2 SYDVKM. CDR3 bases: TGTGCCGAATCTAGCGGGGGACCGAACACCGGGGAGCTGTTTTTT. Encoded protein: CAESSGGPNTGELFF. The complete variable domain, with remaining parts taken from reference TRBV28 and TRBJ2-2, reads DVKVTQSSRYLVKRTGEKVFLECVQDMDHENMFWYRQDPGLGLRLIYFSYDVKMKEKGDIPEGYSVSREKKERFSLILESASTNQTSMYLCAESSGGPNTGELFFGEGSRLTVL.

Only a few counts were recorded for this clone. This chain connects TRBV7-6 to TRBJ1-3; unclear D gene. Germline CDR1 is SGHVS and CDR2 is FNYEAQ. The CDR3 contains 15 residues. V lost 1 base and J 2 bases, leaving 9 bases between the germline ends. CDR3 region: CASSLDLLAGNTIYF. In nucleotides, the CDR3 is TGTGCCAGCAGCTTAGACCTACTAGCTGGAAACACCATATATTTT.

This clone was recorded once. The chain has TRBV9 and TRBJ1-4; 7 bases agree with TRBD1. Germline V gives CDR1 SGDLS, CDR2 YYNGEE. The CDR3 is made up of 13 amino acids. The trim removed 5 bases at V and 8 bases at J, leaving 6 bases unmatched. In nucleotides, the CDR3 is TGTGCCAGCAGTTCGAGACAGGGCGAAAAACTGTTTTTT. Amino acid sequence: CASSSRQGEKLFF.

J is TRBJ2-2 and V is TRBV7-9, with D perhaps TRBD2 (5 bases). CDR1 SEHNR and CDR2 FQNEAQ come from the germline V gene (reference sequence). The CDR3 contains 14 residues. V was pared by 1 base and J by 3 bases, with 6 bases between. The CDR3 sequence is CASSLVGDTGELFF. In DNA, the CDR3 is TGTGCCAGCAGCTTAGTCGGGGACACCGGGGAGCTGTTTTTT.

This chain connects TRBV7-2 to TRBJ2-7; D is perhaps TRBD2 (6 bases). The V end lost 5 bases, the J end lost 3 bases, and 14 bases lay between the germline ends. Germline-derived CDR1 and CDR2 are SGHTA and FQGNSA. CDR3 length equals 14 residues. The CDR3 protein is CASSEAAGSYEQYF. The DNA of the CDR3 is TGTGCCAGCAGCGAAGCGGCGGGGAGCTACGAGCAGTACTTC.

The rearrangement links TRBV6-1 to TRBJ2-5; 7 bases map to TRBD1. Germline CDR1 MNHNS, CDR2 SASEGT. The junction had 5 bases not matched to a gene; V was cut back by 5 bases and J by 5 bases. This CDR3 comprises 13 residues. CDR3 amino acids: CASSSQGQETQYF. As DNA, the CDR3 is TGTGCCAGCAGTTCACAGGGGCAGGAGACCCAGTACTTC.

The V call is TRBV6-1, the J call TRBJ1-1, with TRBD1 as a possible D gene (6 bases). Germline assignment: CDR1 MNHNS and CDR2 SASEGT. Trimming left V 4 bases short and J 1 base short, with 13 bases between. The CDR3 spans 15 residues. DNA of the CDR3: TGTGCCAGCAGTGTGCCACAGGGCACGAACACTGAAGCTTTCTTT. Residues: CASSVPQGTNTEAFF.

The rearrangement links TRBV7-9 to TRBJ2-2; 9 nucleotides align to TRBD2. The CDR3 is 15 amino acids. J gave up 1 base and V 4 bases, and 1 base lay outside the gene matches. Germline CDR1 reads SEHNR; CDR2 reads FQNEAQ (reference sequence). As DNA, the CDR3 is TGTGCCAGCAGCTCAGCGGGAGGGAACACCGGGGAGCTGTTTTTT. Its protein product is CASSSAGGNTGELFF.

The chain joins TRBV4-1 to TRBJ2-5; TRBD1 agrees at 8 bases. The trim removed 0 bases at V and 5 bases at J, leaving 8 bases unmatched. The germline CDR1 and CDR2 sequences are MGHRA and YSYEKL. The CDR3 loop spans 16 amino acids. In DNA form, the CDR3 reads TGCGCCAGCAGCCAAGACCTCTCAGGGGGCGCGGAGACCCAGTACTTC. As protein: CASSQDLSGGAETQYF.

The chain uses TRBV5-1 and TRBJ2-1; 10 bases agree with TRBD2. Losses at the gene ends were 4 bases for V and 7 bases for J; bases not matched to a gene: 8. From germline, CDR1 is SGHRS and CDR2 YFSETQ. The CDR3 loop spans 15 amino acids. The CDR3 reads CASSPSGTSVNEQFF. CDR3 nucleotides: TGCGCCAGCAGCCCTTCCGGGACTAGCGTTAATGAGCAGTTCTTC.

CDR3 bases: TGTGCCAGCAGTGAAGCGCGGGGGGTAGCGGGCCGCACCGGGGAGCTGTTTTTT. Residues: CASSEARGVAGRTGELFF. V is TRBV6-1 and J is TRBJ2-2; 8 bases fit TRBD2. Germline CDR1 is MNHNS and CDR2 is SASEGT. This CDR3 spans 18 amino acids. V lost 0 bases and J lost 4; bases outside the gene matches: 10.

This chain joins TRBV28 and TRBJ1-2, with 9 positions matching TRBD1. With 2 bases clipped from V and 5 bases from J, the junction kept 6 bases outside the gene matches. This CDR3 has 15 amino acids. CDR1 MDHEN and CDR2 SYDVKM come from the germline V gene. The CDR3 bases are TGTGCCAGCAGTTTACCCGGGACAGGGAAATATGGCTACACCTTC. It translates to CASSLPGTGKYGYTF.

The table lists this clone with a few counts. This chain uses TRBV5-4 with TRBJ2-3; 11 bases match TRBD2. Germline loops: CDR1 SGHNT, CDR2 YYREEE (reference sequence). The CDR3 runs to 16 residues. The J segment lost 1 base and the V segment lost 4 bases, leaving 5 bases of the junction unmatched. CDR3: CASSLRGLAGTDTQYF. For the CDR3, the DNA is TGTGCCAGCAGCCTCAGGGGACTAGCGGGCACAGATACGCAGTATTTT.